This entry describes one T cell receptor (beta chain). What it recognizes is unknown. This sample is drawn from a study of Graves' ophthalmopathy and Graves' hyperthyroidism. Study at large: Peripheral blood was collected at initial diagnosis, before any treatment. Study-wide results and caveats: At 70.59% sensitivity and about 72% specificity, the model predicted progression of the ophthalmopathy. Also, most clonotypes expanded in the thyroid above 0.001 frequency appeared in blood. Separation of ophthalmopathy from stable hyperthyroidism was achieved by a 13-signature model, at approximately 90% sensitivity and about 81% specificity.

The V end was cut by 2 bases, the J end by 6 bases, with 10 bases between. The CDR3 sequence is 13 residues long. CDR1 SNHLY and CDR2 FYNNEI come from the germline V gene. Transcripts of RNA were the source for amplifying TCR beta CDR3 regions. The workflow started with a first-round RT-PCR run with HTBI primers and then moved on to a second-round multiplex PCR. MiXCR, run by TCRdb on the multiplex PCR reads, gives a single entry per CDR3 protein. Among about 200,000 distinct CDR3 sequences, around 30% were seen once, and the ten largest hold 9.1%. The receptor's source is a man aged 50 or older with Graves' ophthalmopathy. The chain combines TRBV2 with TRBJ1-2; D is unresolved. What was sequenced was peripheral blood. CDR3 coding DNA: TGTGCCAGCAGTGAATGGTTGGTAGATGGCTACACCTTC. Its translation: CASSEWLVDGYTF. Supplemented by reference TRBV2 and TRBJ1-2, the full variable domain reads EPEVTQTPSHQVTQMGQEVILRCVPISNHLYFYWYRQILGQKVEFLVSFYNNEISEKSEIFDDQFSVERPDGSNFTLKIRSTKLEDSAMYFCASSEWLVDGYTFGSGTRLTVV.